The 6 T cell receptor beta chains in this list originate from one sample, sequenced in a study of neoadjuvant anti-PD-1 for oral cavity cancer. The time point is: after neoadjuvant nivolumab, at surgical resection. Sequenced by immunoSEQ multiplex PCR; TCRdb stores in-frame clones only, minus some. Of more than 13,000 clones in the sample, just under 75% were seen once. The sequencing used PBMCs, collected after nivolumab (anti-PD-1) treatment. The origin of the receptors is a person aged 40 to 85 with oral cavity squamous cell carcinoma.

The J gene is TRBJ2-1, the V gene TRBV10-3, with a possible D match to TRBD1 (5 bases). The CDR3 covers 15 residues. Per the germline V gene, CDR1 is ENHRY and CDR2 is SYGVKD. Between the trimmed V and J ends, which lost 8 bases and 0 bases, there was a span of 14 bases. CDR3 sequence (DNA): TGTGCCATCTTTGACCCGGACAACTCCTACAATGAGCAGTTCTTC. It yields the protein CAIFDPDNSYNEQFF.

This clone was picked up one time. This chain joins TRBV5-1 and TRBJ1-2, with a possible D match to TRBD1 (5 bases). With 4 bases removed from V and 4 bases from J, the gap between germline ends came to 14 bases. CDR1 is SGHRS, CDR2 YFSETQ, per germline. The CDR3 extends over 14 amino acids. CDR3 sequence: CASSRGPGGYGYTF. CDR3 bases: TGCGCCAGCAGCCGGGGTCCGGGGGGCTATGGCTACACCTTC.

This chain connects TRBV11-2 to TRBJ1-2; D gene uncertain. CDR3 length equals 15 residues. V lost 6 bases and J lost 8, with 22 bases in between. Per germline, CDR1 SGHAT and CDR2 FQNNGV. DNA for the CDR3: TGTGCCAGCAGACGTCCGGGTACAAATCGTGAAGGCTACACCTTC. Its translation is CASRRPGTNREGYTF. The full variable domain, its missing parts supplied by reference TRBV11-2 and TRBJ1-2, is EAGVAQSPRYKIIEKRQSVAFWCNPISGHATLYWYQQILGQGPKLLIQFQNNGVVDDSQLPKDRFSAERLKGVDSTLKIQPAKLEDSAVYLCASRRPGTNREGYTFGSGTRLTVV.

The chain links TRBV27 to TRBJ2-6, with 9 nucleotides matching TRBD1. This CDR3 is 18 amino acids long. The V gene's germline CDR1 is MNHEY and CDR2 SMNVEV (reference sequence). V trimming: 3 bases; J trimming: 4 bases; junction bases outside the gene matches: 10. The DNA for the CDR3 is TGTGCCAGCAGTTTTAAGGGACAGGGCGTCTCCGGGGCCAACGTCCTGACTTTC. This sequence encodes CASSFKGQGVSGANVLTF. The full variable domain, rest sourced from reference TRBV27 and TRBJ2-6, is EAQVTQNPRYLITVTGKKLTVTCSQNMNHEYMSWYRQDPGLGLRQIYYSMNVEVTDKGDVPEGYKVSRKEKRNFPLILESPSPNQTSLYFCASSFKGQGVSGANVLTFGAGSRLTVL.

The chain employs TRBV30 and TRBJ1-5, with no clear D. Germline CDR1 and CDR2: GTSNPN and SVGIG (reference sequence). This CDR3 comprises 14 residues. The V gene lost 0 bases and the J gene lost 5 bases, with 11 bases spanning the gap. The CDR3 sequence is CAWSVGTTDQPQHF. CDR3 nucleotides: TGTGCCTGGAGTGTAGGAACCACCGATCAGCCCCAGCATTTT.

DNA of the CDR3: TGTGCCAACTCAGACAGCTACGAGCAGTACTTC. Protein: CANSDSYEQYF. The chain combines TRBV10-3 with TRBJ2-7; D might be TRBD1 (5 bases). The ends were cut back, 10 bases at V and 3 bases at J, with 10 bases in the middle. This CDR3 has 11 amino acids. Per the germline V gene, CDR1 is ENHRY and CDR2 is SYGVKD.